A selection of T cell receptor beta chains follows, all from one sample in a study of CD8 T cells in ankylosing spondylitis. Each CDR3 protein gets one entry after TCRdb re-called the 5' RACE reads with MiXCR. In the table there are a few hundred thousand distinct CDR3 sequences, roughly 10% of which are singletons. Sequenced input: blood, either unsorted or a sorted T cell fraction (not recorded which). Receptors originate from a male donor with ankylosing spondylitis or in good health (not recorded which). CDR3s include the opening cysteine and the closing phenylalanine or tryptophan. Each record gives: D gene, clone size, J gene, V gene, CDR3 DNA, CDR3 protein. D genes are given only for firm matches. Expanded clones are given a class, and other clones once, few, many or no size at all.

>TRBD1|NA|TRBJ1-2|TRBV29-1
TGCAGCGTTGAAGTCTACGTAGGACAGGGCCCCTATGGCTACACCTTC
CSVEVYVGQGPYGYTF
>NA|many|TRBJ1-1|TRBV10-3
TGTGCCATCGAGCAGGGGAAGAACACTGAAGCTTTCTTT
CAIEQGKNTEAFF
>TRBD1|many|TRBJ1-1|TRBV20-1
TGCAGTGCCCTTGTGGACAGGGACACTGAAGCTTTCTTT
CSALVDRDTEAFF
>NA|many|TRBJ1-1|TRBV5-1
TGCGCCAGCAGCTTGGAGGGGGTCTACACTGAAGCTTTCTTT
CASSLEGVYTEAFF
>TRBD1|many|TRBJ2-7|TRBV20-1
TGCAGTGCGCCTCTCCCGGGACAGGGAATCGACGAGCAGTACTTC
CSAPLPGQGIDEQYF
>NA|NA|TRBJ2-3|TRBV6-5
TGTGCCAGCAGTTCGGCTAGCTCTGGCGCAGATACGCAGTATTTT
CASSSASSGADTQYF
>NA|NA|TRBJ1-1|TRBV6-5
TGTGCCAGCAGTTACGTCTATACTACTGAGGTCGCAGCGGAAGCTTTCTTT
CASSYVYTTEVAAEAFF
>TRBD1|many|TRBJ2-1|TRBV12-3/TRBV12-4
TGTGCCAGCAGTTTAGGGGACAGCTACAATGAGCAGTTCTTC
CASSLGDSYNEQFF
>TRBD2|NA|TRBJ2-3|TRBV2
TGTGCCAGCAGTGTTGATTCGGGGAGGCATGAGATGCGGGGGTACCAGGATACGCAGTATTTT
CASSVDSGRHEMRGYQDTQYF
>NA|many|TRBJ2-3|TRBV20-1
TGCAGTGCGGAAACACGTAGCGGTACAGATACGCAGTATTTT
CSAETRSGTDTQYF
>TRBD1|many|TRBJ2-1|TRBV29-1
TGCAGCGTTGGGACAGGGGCTCCGTTGCAGTTCTTC
CSVGTGAPLQFF
>NA|many|TRBJ2-1|TRBV7-2
TGTGCCAGCAGCTTACTGGGGTTCAATGAGCAGTTCTTC
CASSLLGFNEQFF
>NA|NA|TRBJ1-1|TRBV19
TGTGCCTCTCAGGCGCGGGGGAGCGCTGAAGCTTTCTTT
CASQARGSAEAFF
>TRBD1|few|TRBJ1-1|TRBV4-1
TGCGCCAGCAGCCAGGGCCCTGCCAGGGGGCAAACTGAAGCTTTCTTT
CASSQGPARGQTEAFF
>TRBD2|many|TRBJ2-1|TRBV12-3/TRBV12-4
TGTGCCAGCAGTTTTGTCAGGCGGGGGTTTGGTGAGCAGTTCTTC
CASSFVRRGFGEQFF
>NA|many|TRBJ2-7|TRBV10-3
TGTGCCATCAAAAGGGACGGGAGCGAGCAGTACTTC
CAIKRDGSEQYF
>TRBD1|many|TRBJ2-2|TRBV12-3/TRBV12-4
TGTGCCAGCAGTTTAGCGAGGTCACAGGGGGGCACCGGGGAGCTGTTTTTT
CASSLARSQGGTGELFF
>NA|many|TRBJ1-5|TRBV28
TGTGCCAGCCGAATTTGGGGGATCAAGGGACCCAATCAGCCCCAGCATTTT
CASRIWGIKGPNQPQHF
>NA|few|TRBJ1-2|TRBV12-3/TRBV12-4
TGTGCCAGCAGCTCTGGTTTAAATACCTTC
CASSSGLNTF
>NA|many|TRBJ2-5|TRBV29-1
TGCAGCGTTCAAAGAAGGGGAGTGGAGACCCAGTACTTC
CSVQRRGVETQYF
>NA|few|TRBJ1-1|TRBV28
TGTGCCAGCACCCCCGCGGGATTGAGGGACACTGAAGCTTTCTTT
CASTPAGLRDTEAFF
>NA|once|TRBJ2-7|TRBV2
TGTGCCAGCAGTGAAGCGCCAGAGACAGTAGGGGTCGGCGAGCAGTACTTC
CASSEAPETVGVGEQYF
>TRBD1|many|TRBJ1-5|TRBV5-1
TGCGCCAGCAGCTTGTTAGCAGGGGGCCCCAATATCAATCAGCCCCAGCATTTT
CASSLLAGGPNINQPQHF
>NA|NA|TRBJ2-7|TRBV7-7
TGTGCCAGCAGCTTAGGCCCAGGGCGGACCTACGAGCAGTACTTC
CASSLGPGRTYEQYF
>TRBD2|many|TRBJ2-1|TRBV10-3
TGTGCCATCAGTAAGACTAGCGGGAGGGCCTTGACCAGCCCTTCCACAATCGAGCAGTTCTTC
CAISKTSGRALTSPSTIEQFF
>TRBD2|many|TRBJ2-3|TRBV10-3
TGTGCCATCAGTTGGGTAGCGGGAAGTAGAGATACGCAGTATTTT
CAISWVAGSRDTQYF
>TRBD1|NA|TRBJ2-2|TRBV27
TGTGCCAGCAGATGGACAGGGGACACCGGGGAGCTGTTTTTT
CASRWTGDTGELFF
>NA|many|TRBJ2-7|TRBV5-1
TGCGCCAGCAGCGTCACCTGGGGATACCACTACGAGCAGTACTTC
CASSVTWGYHYEQYF
>NA|NA|TRBJ1-5|TRBV7-7
TGTGCCAGCAGCCGGGACCGGGGGGAGCCCCAGCATTTT
CASSRDRGEPQHF
>NA|many|TRBJ1-1|TRBV5-5
TGTGCCAGCAGCTGGGGGGGGCAGGGCACTGAAGCTTTCTTT
CASSWGGQGTEAFF
>TRBD2|many|TRBJ2-2|TRBV5-1
TGCGCCAGCAGCTCCTTACTAGCGGGTCGTGAGGAGCTGTTTTTT
CASSSLLAGREELFF
>NA|many|TRBJ2-6|TRBV20-1
TGCAGTGCTAGAGGTGGAGGAGGTGGGGCCAACGTCCTGACTTTC
CSARGGGGGANVLTF
>NA|NA|TRBJ2-7|TRBV4-1
TGCGCCAGCAGCCAAGGCCTGGGACGGAGCTACGAGCAGTACTTC
CASSQGLGRSYEQYF
>NA|NA|TRBJ1-2|TRBV2
TGTGCCAGCAGTGTAGGAGGTGGCTTGGAAGGCTACACCTTC
CASSVGGGLEGYTF
>TRBD1|NA|TRBJ2-7|TRBV5-1
TGCGCCAGCAGCAGGACAGGGGATTCCTACGAGCAGTACTTC
CASSRTGDSYEQYF
>NA|many|TRBJ2-2|TRBV2
TGTGCCAGCAGTGATTCCCAAACCGGGGAGCTGTTTTTT
CASSDSQTGELFF
>NA|few|TRBJ1-1|TRBV7-9
TGTGCCAGCAGCTGGGAGGTCGGAGGCTATGCTTACCCGGCTTTCTTT
CASSWEVGGYAYPAFF
>TRBD1|many|TRBJ1-5|TRBV6-1
TGTGCCAGCAGCCCCGACTGGACAGGGAATCAGCCCCAGCATTTT
CASSPDWTGNQPQHF
>NA|NA|TRBJ2-1|TRBV2
TGTGCGCAGGGCGGAGATACCTACAATGAGCAGTTCTTC
CAQGGDTYNEQFF
>TRBD1|many|TRBJ2-7|TRBV5-6
TGTGCCAGCAGCGTAGGGACAGGGGGTTTCTACGAGCAGTACTTC
CASSVGTGGFYEQYF
>TRBD1|few|TRBJ2-1|TRBV7-6
TGTGCCAGCAGCTTAGAAATTTCAGGGGGCCTCTACGATGAGCAGTTCTTC
CASSLEISGGLYDEQFF
>NA|many|TRBJ1-2|TRBV6-5
TGTGCCAGCAGTTGTGCAGCCCTTCGGTATGGCTACACCTTC
CASSCAALRYGYTF